What follows are 30 T cell receptor beta chains derived from one specimen sequenced in a study of vaccination and CD4 T cells after COVID-19. Described treatment: approximately nine-day PBMC culture with coronavirus spike peptide pools or control peptides (ViraFEST assay). The unexposed donor provided CD4+ T cells, which were taken before the COVID-19 pandemic (2011-2018). These receptors' antigens are unknown. Once obtained from cultured CD4+ T cells, the DNA was sequenced using the Oncomine TCR Beta short-read assay. MiXCR, run by TCRdb on the PCR reads, gives a single entry per CDR3 protein. The repertoire holds several thousand distinct CDR3 sequences, with around two fifths as singletons. Sequencing was performed on CD4+ T cells from blood, cultured in vitro. These receptors originate from a human donor in good health.

This chain links TRBV28 with TRBJ1-2; D is perhaps TRBD1 (5 bases). Per the germline V gene, CDR1 is MDHEN and CDR2 is SYDVKM. The CDR3 loop spans 13 amino acids. With 6 bases removed from V and 6 bases from J, the gap between germline ends came to 14 bases. CDR3 sequence: CASSRSSRDGYTF. The CDR3 nucleotides are TGTGCCAGCAGCCGCAGCTCCAGGGATGGCTACACCTTC.

J is TRBJ2-7 and V is TRBV7-2; D remains ambiguous. Trimming cost V 3 bases and J 5 bases, with 11 bases left between them. The CDR3 runs 13 residues. The germline CDR1 and CDR2 sequences are SGHTA and FQGNSA. In nucleotides, the CDR3 is TGTGCCAGCAGCTTCTCATCTCTTAACGAGCAGTACTTC. This codes for CASSFSSLNEQYF.

The J gene is TRBJ1-4, the V gene TRBV20-1; D is undetermined. The germline CDR1 and CDR2 sequences are DFQATT and SNEGSKA (reference sequence). Trimming shortened V by 6 bases and J by 5 bases, and 10 bases separated the two germline ends. This CDR3 contains 12 residues. The CDR3 reads CSARVGNEKLFF. CDR3 nucleotide sequence: TGCAGTGCCCGGGTGGGGAATGAAAAACTGTTTTTT.

The chain uses TRBV27 and TRBJ2-7; TRBD2 aligns across 13 bases. The CDR3 loop spans 18 amino acids. With V trimmed by 8 bases and J by 2 bases, 15 bases remained unmatched. Germline lookup yields CDR1 MNHEY and CDR2 SMNVEV (reference sequence). The CDR3 region has the DNA TGTGCCAGCGGACGGACTAGCGGGAGTCAAATTAAAACCTACGAGCAGTACTTC. Its protein is CASGRTSGSQIKTYEQYF.

This chain connects TRBV15 to TRBJ1-4; a possible D gene is TRBD1 (6 bases). V lost 8 bases and J 7 bases, leaving 17 bases between the germline ends. Germline values: CDR1 LNHNV, CDR2 YYDKDF (reference sequence). The CDR3 length is 14 residues. The CDR3 nucleotides read TGTGCCACCGACCGGGGGGCCATAGGTGAAAAACTGTTTTTT. Translating it yields CATDRGAIGEKLFF.

The chain carries TRBV6-5 and TRBJ2-7; D is possibly TRBD1 or TRBD2 (6 bases each). Per germline, CDR1 MNHEY and CDR2 SVGAGI. The V end lost 2 bases, the J end lost 3 bases, and 8 bases lay between the germline ends. This CDR3 is built from 13 residues. CDR3 sequence reads: CASSYGGLYEQYF. The CDR3 nucleotides read TGTGCCAGCAGTTACGGGGGGCTCTACGAGCAGTACTTC.

This clonotype was picked up a small number of times. This rearrangement joins TRBV11-1 to TRBJ2-2, with 9 bases aligning to TRBD2. Germline-derived CDR1 and CDR2 are SGHAT and FQDESV (reference sequence). The CDR3 consists of 16 residues. The ends lost 6 bases at V and 1 base at J; junction bases unmatched: 6. CDR3 protein: CASRRTTSGNTGELFF. CDR3 DNA sequence: TGTGCCAGCAGACGAACGACTAGCGGGAACACCGGGGAGCTGTTTTTT.

In this sample, this clonotype turned up once. V is TRBV18 and J is TRBJ2-1, with 7 bases fitting TRBD1. The germline gives CDR1 KGHSH, CDR2 LQKENI. V trimming: 3 bases; J trimming: 9 bases; junction bases outside the gene matches: 11. The CDR3 extends over 15 amino acids. CDR3 residues: CASSPPRTGSGEQFF. CDR3 nucleotide sequence: TGTGCCAGCTCACCCCCTCGGACAGGTTCGGGTGAGCAGTTCTTC.

The CDR3 sequence: CASGTGGARAEAFF. The CDR3 region has the DNA TGTGCCAGCGGTACAGGGGGCGCGAGGGCTGAAGCTTTCTTT. The rearrangement links TRBV7-2 to TRBJ1-1, with 9 bases that match TRBD1. From germline, CDR1 is SGHTA and CDR2 FQGNSA. V lost 8 bases to trimming and J lost 6 bases; unmatched junction nucleotides: 10. CDR3 length: 14 residues.

This clonotype showed up just once. This chain connects TRBV5-5 to TRBJ2-2; D may be TRBD1 or TRBD2 (5 bases each). CDR3 length equals 15 residues. Germline CDR1 SGHKS, CDR2 YYEKEE (reference sequence). The V and J ends lost 2 bases and 7 bases respectively, with 15 bases between them. The CDR3 DNA is TGTGCCAGCAGCTTTACACCAAAGGGGAGCGGGGAGCTGTTTTTT. Amino acids: CASSFTPKGSGELFF.

A few counts support this clonotype. The CDR3 region is CASSESGRDPNGFF. Here the CDR3 DNA reads TGTGCCAGCAGTGAATCCGGCCGAGATCCCAACGGTTTCTTT. This chain links TRBV6-1 with TRBJ1-1; D call uncertain. V dropped 2 bases and J dropped 13 bases, with 20 bases sitting between them. The CDR3 extends over 14 amino acids. CDR1 and CDR2 from the germline V gene are MNHNS and SASEGT.

The rearrangement joins TRBV27 to TRBJ2-7, with TRBD1 as a possible D gene (6 bases). V lost 0 bases to trimming and J lost 12 bases, with 12 bases between them. CDR1 is MNHEY, CDR2 SMNVEV, per germline (reference sequence). This CDR3 has 12 residues. In DNA form, the CDR3 reads TGTGCCAGCAGTTTATCTACAGGGAAACTGTACTTC. Protein: CASSLSTGKLYF.

This clonotype is a singleton in its sample. This chain connects TRBV30 to TRBJ2-1, with TRBD2 matching over 9 bases. Trimming cost V 2 bases and J 7 bases; bases outside gene matches: 6. CDR1 and CDR2 (germline): GTSNPN, SVGIG (reference sequence). The CDR3 totals 14 residues. The CDR3 region is CAWSSSGDTNEQFF. The CDR3 region has the DNA TGTGCCTGGAGTTCTAGCGGGGACACTAATGAGCAGTTCTTC.

The chain recombines TRBV7-8 with TRBJ2-3; D is possibly TRBD2 (6 bases). This CDR3 contains 16 residues. Per the germline V gene, CDR1 is SGHVS and CDR2 is FQNEAQ. With 4 bases removed from V and 2 bases from J, the gap between germline ends came to 16 bases. The CDR3 loop reads CASSSILGGITDTQYF. The CDR3 DNA follows: TGTGCCAGCAGCTCCATTTTGGGGGGTATCACAGATACGCAGTATTTT.

V usage is TRBV7-2 and J usage is TRBJ2-5; 10 bases line up with TRBD1. V trimming: 4 bases; J trimming: 3 bases; junction bases outside the gene matches: 11. Germline lookup yields CDR1 SGHTA and CDR2 FQGNSA. This CDR3 has 17 residues. CDR3 bases: TGTGCCAGCAGCTCTCGGTCCGGGACAGGGGATGAAGAGACCCAGTACTTC. Its translation: CASSSRSGTGDEETQYF. The whole variable domain, filled in from reference TRBV7-2 and TRBJ2-5, reads GAGVSQSPSNKVTEKGKDVELRCDPISGHTALYWYRQSLGQGLEFLIYFQGNSAPDKSGLPSDRFSAERTGGSVSTLTIQRTQQEDSAVYLCASSSRSGTGDEETQYFGPGTRLLVL.

The table lists this clonotype with a few counts. The J gene is TRBJ2-3, the V gene TRBV20-1; D uncertain. V was cut by 5 bases and J by 0 bases, with 6 bases left in between. CDR3 length: 12 amino acids. Per the germline V gene, CDR1 is DFQATT and CDR2 is SNEGSKA (reference sequence). The CDR3 region has the DNA TGCAGTGCTGGACCTAGCACAGATACGCAGTATTTT. Its translation is CSAGPSTDTQYF.

This clonotype was detected once. This sequence joins TRBV7-2 and TRBJ2-5; TRBD2 might be the D (6 bases). Germline CDR1 and CDR2: SGHTA and FQGNSA. V gave up 2 bases and J gave up 9 bases, with 13 bases separating them. This CDR3 has 13 amino acids. The chain's CDR3 is CASSLTAPGAQYF. The CDR3 DNA reads as TGTGCCAGCAGCTTAACAGCCCCGGGGGCCCAGTACTTC.

There are a few counts of this clonotype. The rearrangement joins TRBV7-2 to TRBJ2-5; perhaps TRBD2 as D (6 bases). The CDR3 spans 13 residues. V lost 2 bases to trimming and J lost 7 bases, with 11 bases between them. Germline values: CDR1 SGHTA, CDR2 FQGNSA. The CDR3 sequence is CASSLYQGGTQYF. As DNA, the CDR3 is TGTGCCAGCAGCTTATACCAGGGAGGGACCCAGTACTTC.

The chain joins TRBV2 to TRBJ1-1, with D tentatively TRBD1 (6 bases). There are 17 residues in the CDR3. The V gene's germline CDR1 is SNHLY and CDR2 FYNNEI. Trimming cost V 6 bases and J 4 bases, with 24 bases left between them. CDR3 loop: CASSERGRGRRSTEAFF. The CDR3 DNA sequence: TGTGCCAGCAGCGAAAGGGGCAGGGGCCGCAGGAGCACTGAAGCTTTCTTT.

The chain is built from TRBV6-1 and TRBJ2-4; D unresolved. The CDR3 is made up of 13 amino acids. The V end was cut by 0 bases, the J end by 6 bases, with 6 bases between. Germline V lookup: CDR1 MNHNS, CDR2 SASEGT. CDR3 coding DNA: TGTGCCAGCAGTGAAGCGCCGCGAAACATTCAGTACTTC. Protein: CASSEAPRNIQYF.

The genes are TRBV6-1 and TRBJ1-2; D gene uncertain. Germline CDR1 is MNHNS and CDR2 is SASEGT. CDR3 length: 12 residues. V lost 2 bases and J 5 bases, leaving 6 bases between the germline ends. CDR3 sequence: CASSEYDYGYTF. CDR3 DNA: TGTGCCAGCAGTGAATACGATTATGGCTACACCTTC.

The chain carries TRBV6-1 and TRBJ1-1; TRBD1 matches at 9 bases. V was clipped by 8 bases and J by 6 bases; unmatched bases: 7. The germline gives CDR1 MNHNS, CDR2 SASEGT. CDR3 length: 13 amino acids. The CDR3 protein is CASWDREKPEAFF. CDR3 bases: TGTGCCAGCTGGGACAGGGAGAAGCCTGAAGCTTTCTTT.

The V call is TRBV5-1, the J call TRBJ1-1, with D perhaps matching TRBD1 (6 bases). V was trimmed by 4 bases and J by 5 bases, leaving 15 bases between them. Per the germline V gene, CDR1 is SGHRS and CDR2 is YFSETQ. The CDR3 is 14 residues long. The CDR3, as DNA: TGCGCCAGCAGCCTCCGGCGGGGGGCGACTGAAGCTTTCTTT. Encoded protein: CASSLRRGATEAFF. Filled out from reference TRBV5-1 and TRBJ1-1, the complete variable domain reads KAGVTQTPRYLIKTRGQQVTLSCSPISGHRSVSWYQQTPGQGLQFLFEYFSETQRNKGNFPGRFSGRQFSNSRSEMNVSTLELGDSALYLCASSLRRGATEAFFGQGTRLTVV.

In this sample, this clonotype turned up once. The chain uses TRBV27 and TRBJ1-1; no definite D call. This CDR3 contains 17 residues. Germline V gene sequence: CDR1 MNHEY, CDR2 SMNVEV (reference sequence). Trimming removed 6 bases at V and 1 base at J, with 21 bases between. The CDR3 DNA is TGTGCCAGCAGCGCCCCCAGTAGCCCGCGGAGGAACACTGAAGCTTTCTTT. Encoded protein: CASSAPSSPRRNTEAFF.

There are a few counts of this clonotype. The chain is built from TRBV6-2 or TRBV6-3 and TRBJ2-5, with D possibly TRBD2 on 5 matching bases. V was shortened by 2 bases and J by 5 bases, with 21 bases between the two germline ends. The CDR3 spans 17 residues. Germline assignment: CDR1 MNHEY and CDR2 SVGEGT. In nucleotides, the CDR3 is TGTGCCAGCAGTTACCCCGGAAGCGGAACGGCCCGGGAGACCCAGTACTTC. Protein: CASSYPGSGTARETQYF.

V usage is TRBV15 and J usage is TRBJ1-2; D remains unclear. Looked up from germline, CDR1 is LNHNV and CDR2 is YYDKDF (reference sequence). V was cut by 0 bases and J by 2 bases, with 7 bases left in between. The CDR3 covers 14 residues. The CDR3 reads CATSRDFGNYGYTF. The CDR3 bases are TGTGCCACCAGCAGAGATTTTGGCAACTATGGCTACACCTTC.

CDR3: CAWSSNLAGSYEQYF. The DNA of the CDR3 is TGTGCCTGGAGTTCTAATCTAGCGGGATCTTACGAGCAGTACTTC. The J gene is TRBJ2-7, the V gene TRBV30, with 9 bases matching TRBD2. Germline V gene sequence: CDR1 GTSNPN, CDR2 SVGIG (reference sequence). With 2 bases clipped from V and 4 bases from J, the junction kept 9 bases outside the gene matches. This CDR3 comprises 15 residues.

The chain has TRBV9 and TRBJ1-6; 11 nucleotides match TRBD1. From germline, CDR1 is SGDLS and CDR2 YYNGEE. With V trimmed by 2 bases and J by 12 bases, 4 bases remained unmatched. The CDR3 spans 14 residues. The DNA of the CDR3 is TGTGCCAGCAGCGTCGGACAGGGGGCAATACCCCTCCACTTT. Its protein is CASSVGQGAIPLHF.

This clonotype was observed a handful of times. The V and J genes are TRBV7-9 and TRBJ2-3; D might be TRBD1 (5 bases). The V end was cut by 5 bases, the J end by 4 bases, with 10 bases between. Looked up from germline, CDR1 is SEHNR and CDR2 is FQNEAQ (reference sequence). The CDR3 extends over 13 amino acids. The DNA of the CDR3 is TGTGCCAGCAGCACAAGGGGCCCAGATACGCAGTATTTT. The encoded protein is CASSTRGPDTQYF.

This clonotype has only a few counts. The chain combines TRBV4-1 with TRBJ2-7; perhaps TRBD1 as D (6 bases). Germline V gene lookup returns CDR1 MGHRA and CDR2 YSYEKL. V was clipped by 3 bases and J by 5 bases, with 14 bases between them. This CDR3 has 14 residues. CDR3 protein: CASSQTGPTHEQYF. DNA for the CDR3: TGCGCCAGCAGCCAGACAGGCCCGACCCACGAGCAGTACTTC.